Each of the 32 T cell receptor beta chains below was sequenced from the same sample in a study of control samples from healthy donors and cancer patients. Generated by immunoSEQ multiplex PCR, the TCRdb table keeps only in-frame clones and is missing some. The table lists fewer than 90,000 clones, roughly 90% of them singletons. The sequencing sample was made of PBMCs. These TCRs come from an older woman with head and neck cancer.

The chain uses TRBV27 and TRBJ1-5; D is perhaps TRBD1 (6 bases). Germline loops: CDR1 MNHEY, CDR2 SMNVEV (reference sequence). The ends were cut back, 1 base at V and 0 bases at J, with 19 bases in the middle. The CDR3 covers 19 residues. Written as DNA, the CDR3 is TGTGCCAGCAGTTTATTGGCAGGGGAGACACTGTGTAGCAATCAGCCCCAGCATTTT. Protein sequence: CASSLLAGETLCSNQPQHF.

The V gene is TRBV6-1, the J gene TRBJ1-2, with 12 bases aligning to TRBD1. Unmatched junction bases numbered 4, after V lost 1 base and J lost 7 bases. There are 15 residues in the CDR3. Germline CDR1 and CDR2: MNHNS and SASEGT. CDR3 nucleotide sequence: TGTGCCAGCAGTGAAGGGGGACAGGGGGCTCTTGGCTACACCTTC. Translating it yields CASSEGGQGALGYTF.

The CDR3 spells CASSETSGTDTQYF. CDR3 DNA: TGTGCCAGTAGTGAGACTAGCGGTACAGATACGCAGTATTTT. The chain links TRBV19 to TRBJ2-3; 9 bases map to TRBD2. V shed 5 bases and J 3 bases; nucleotides not matched to a gene: 3. Germline CDR1 is LNHDA and CDR2 is SQIVND (reference sequence). CDR3 length equals 14 residues.

The chain has TRBV7-8 and TRBJ1-6; 7 bases agree with TRBD1. With 1 base clipped from V and 6 bases from J, the junction kept 3 bases outside the gene matches. Looked up from germline, CDR1 is SGHVS and CDR2 is FQNEAQ. The CDR3 is 15 amino acids. The DNA of the CDR3 is TGTGCCAGCAGCTTAGGACGACAGGGTAATTCACCCCTCCACTTT. It specifies CASSLGRQGNSPLHF. The variable domain in full, completed from reference TRBV7-8 and TRBJ1-6, reads GAGVSQSPRYKVAKRGQDVALRCDPISGHVSLFWYQQALGQGPEFLTYFQNEAQLDKSGLPSDRFFAERPEGSVSTLKIQRTQQEDSAVYLCASSLGRQGNSPLHFGNGTRLTVT.

Only one count was recorded for this clone. J is TRBJ1-1 and V is TRBV3-1 (or the pseudogene TRBV3-2); no reliable D call. CDR3 length: 11 amino acids. The V gene's germline CDR1 is LGHDT and CDR2 YNNKEL (reference sequence). Trimming cost V 4 bases and J 2 bases, with 2 bases left between them. CDR3 coding DNA: TGTGCCAGCAGCCTAAACACTGAAGCTTTCTTT. The encoded protein is CASSLNTEAFF.

The rearrangement links TRBV5-1 to TRBJ2-6; D remains unclear. V was cut by 2 bases and J by 2 bases, with 8 bases left in between. The germline CDR1 and CDR2 sequences are SGHRS and YFSETQ. This CDR3 region has 15 residues. DNA for the CDR3: TGCGCCAGCAGCTTATACGGAACTGGGGCCAACGTCCTGACTTTC. Amino acid sequence: CASSLYGTGANVLTF. The entire variable domain, with the rest obtained from reference TRBV5-1 and TRBJ2-6, is as follows: KAGVTQTPRYLIKTRGQQVTLSCSPISGHRSVSWYQQTPGQGLQFLFEYFSETQRNKGNFPGRFSGRQFSNSRSEMNVSTLELGDSALYLCASSLYGTGANVLTFGAGSRLTVL.

The chain has TRBV7-2 and TRBJ1-5, with 8 bases aligning to TRBD1. The CDR3 extends over 14 amino acids. The J segment lost 6 bases and the V segment lost 1 base, leaving 2 bases of the junction unmatched. Germline CDR1 and CDR2: SGHTA and FQGNSA. As DNA, the CDR3 is TGTGCCAGCAGCTTAGTCGGACAGGGTCAGCCCCAGCATTTT. Its translation is CASSLVGQGQPQHF.

The chain has TRBV6-5 and TRBJ1-2; unclear D gene. The CDR3 runs to 16 residues. The V end was cut by 0 bases, the J end by 4 bases, with 15 bases between. Germline loops: CDR1 MNHEY, CDR2 SVGAGI. In nucleotides, the CDR3 is TGTGCCAGCAGTTACTCGTTGGTCAAGGGCGGCTATGGCTACACCTTC. Protein product: CASSYSLVKGGYGYTF.

The V call is TRBV2, the J call TRBJ2-7; D is perhaps TRBD1 (5 bases). Germline V gene sequence: CDR1 SNHLY, CDR2 FYNNEI. The V and J ends lost 0 bases and 2 bases respectively, with 14 bases between them. The CDR3 runs to 16 residues. CDR3 protein: CASSEAPIDRAYEQYF. For the CDR3, the DNA is TGTGCCAGCAGTGAAGCCCCGATCGACAGAGCCTACGAGCAGTACTTC.

The genes are TRBV5-1 and TRBJ1-2; D might be TRBD1 (6 bases). Germline assignment: CDR1 SGHRS and CDR2 YFSETQ. With 0 bases removed from V and 7 bases from J, the gap between germline ends came to 19 bases. There are 16 residues in the CDR3. CDR3 sequence: CASSLDLVGTQGGYTF. For the CDR3, the DNA is TGCGCCAGCAGCTTGGATCTAGTGGGGACACAGGGTGGCTACACCTTC.

V is TRBV2 and J is TRBJ1-1; a weak D match, TRBD1 (5 bases). The V and J ends lost 3 bases and 1 base respectively, with 9 bases between them. The CDR3 length is 14 residues. Per germline, CDR1 SNHLY and CDR2 FYNNEI. The CDR3 coding sequence is TGTGCCAGCAGTGAGGCGGGACGGAACACTGAAGCTTTCTTT. Translation: CASSEAGRNTEAFF.

This chain connects TRBV7-8 to TRBJ2-5; 11 bases line up with TRBD1. The CDR3 has 14 amino acids. Germline V gene sequence: CDR1 SGHVS, CDR2 FQNEAQ. After removal of 5 bases from V and 5 bases from J, the junction contained 4 bases not matched to a gene. The CDR3 nucleotides read TGTGCCAGCAGCAAGGGACAGGGGGTGGAGACCCAGTACTTC. Protein sequence: CASSKGQGVETQYF.

The J gene is TRBJ1-3, the V gene TRBV9, with no clear D. The CDR3 runs to 17 residues. Trimming removed 5 bases at V and 0 bases at J, with 18 bases between. The germline CDR1 and CDR2 sequences are SGDLS and YYNGEE. CDR3: CASSVTAGTNSGNTIYF. CDR3 DNA sequence: TGTGCCAGCAGTGTAACGGCTGGCACCAACTCTGGAAACACCATATATTTT.

J is TRBJ1-2 and V is TRBV5-8, with D possibly matching TRBD1 (6 bases). The V end lost 0 bases, the J end lost 8 bases, and 14 bases lay between the germline ends. Germline V gene sequence: CDR1 SGHTS, CDR2 YDEGEE. The CDR3 runs 14 residues. CDR3 nucleotide sequence: TGTGCCAGCAGCTTGGAACAGGGAACGCGGGGCTACACCTTC. It yields the protein CASSLEQGTRGYTF.

This clone was recorded only once. V gene TRBV5-4 combines with J gene TRBJ2-1, with TRBD1 identical over 7 bases. CDR1 is SGHNT, CDR2 YYREEE, per germline (reference sequence). CDR3 size: 17 residues. Trimming cost V 3 bases and J 5 bases; bases outside gene matches: 14. CDR3 coding DNA: TGTGCCAGCAGCTCACCTTCCATACGGGACAGAGACAATGAGCAGTTCTTC. It is translated as CASSSPSIRDRDNEQFF.

This chain connects TRBV19 to TRBJ2-2; perhaps D is TRBD1 or TRBD2 (5 bases each). The V gene lost 3 bases and the J gene lost 2 bases, with 22 bases spanning the gap. The length of the CDR3 is 19 residues. Germline lookup yields CDR1 LNHDA and CDR2 SQIVND (reference sequence). The CDR3 DNA is TGTGCCAGTAGTATCGTTCGGGGCGGGCAGGGACGTAACACCGGGGAGCTGTTTTTT. As protein: CASSIVRGGQGRNTGELFF.

This clone was seen a handful of times. CDR3 protein: CASSQDYAQGGNTIYF. The CDR3 coding sequence is TGTGCCAGCAGCCAAGATTACGCGCAGGGGGGAAACACCATATATTTT. This chain uses TRBV14 with TRBJ1-3; a possible D gene is TRBD1 (6 bases). Germline CDR1 reads SGHDN; CDR2 reads FVKESK. The CDR3 spans 16 residues. Between the trimmed V and J ends, which lost 0 bases and 4 bases, there was a span of 13 bases.

The rearrangement links TRBV27 to TRBJ1-6; 9 nucleotides align to TRBD1. The CDR3 has 16 residues. Germline V lookup: CDR1 MNHEY, CDR2 SMNVEV (reference sequence). V dropped 2 bases and J dropped 8; count of bases not matched to a gene: 7. CDR3 protein: CASSLRSRTGDSPLHF. CDR3 sequence (DNA): TGTGCCAGCAGTTTACGGAGTCGGACAGGGGATTCACCCCTCCACTTT.

The chain joins TRBV3-1 (or the pseudogene TRBV3-2) to TRBJ2-7; D might be TRBD1 (6 bases). V gave up 2 bases and J gave up 2 bases, with 10 bases separating them. The CDR3 has 14 residues. CDR1 LGHDT and CDR2 YNNKEL come from the germline V gene (reference sequence). CDR3 sequence: CASSQFRDTYEQYF. As DNA, the CDR3 is TGTGCCAGCAGCCAATTCCGGGACACCTACGAGCAGTACTTC.

This sequence joins TRBV27 and TRBJ1-4; no clear D gene. CDR1 and CDR2 from the germline V gene are MNHEY and SMNVEV (reference sequence). Trimming removed 2 bases at V and 8 bases at J, with 12 bases between. The CDR3 extends over 14 amino acids. CDR3 DNA sequence: TGTGCCAGCAGTTTAGGAGGCTTCGGGGAAAAACTGTTTTTT. It codes for CASSLGGFGEKLFF.

The V and J genes are TRBV4-1 and TRBJ2-1; 10 bases are a match to TRBD2. Trimming took 2 bases from V and 14 from J; bases not matched to a gene: 18. This CDR3 has 17 amino acids. Germline values: CDR1 MGHRA, CDR2 YSYEKL. CDR3 residues: CASSQPHKLKREGRKFF. In DNA form, the CDR3 reads TGCGCCAGCAGCCAACCTCACAAGTTAAAGCGGGAGGGCCGTAAGTTCTTC.

The chain couples TRBV27 to TRBJ2-7, with D possibly TRBD2 on 6 matching bases. Looked up from germline, CDR1 is MNHEY and CDR2 is SMNVEV (reference sequence). V shed 10 bases and J shed 4 bases, with 17 bases lying between them. The CDR3 length is 13 residues. CDR3 sequence (DNA): TGTGCCACCGCACCGGGAGCCCTATACGAGCAGTACTTC. This translates into CATAPGALYEQYF.

This clone was counted once. The chain employs TRBV30 and TRBJ1-3, with a weak D call TRBD1 (6 bases). The CDR3 contains 16 residues. Germline-derived CDR1 and CDR2 are GTSNPN and SVGIG (reference sequence). Trimming took off 0 bases at V and 0 bases at J, with 12 bases between the two ends. CDR3 in DNA: TGTGCCTGGAGTGTACAGGGAGGTTCCTCTGGAAACACCATATATTTT. Its translation is CAWSVQGGSSGNTIYF. Complete variable domain (other parts from reference TRBV30 and TRBJ1-3): SQTIHQWPATLVQPVGSPLSLECTVEGTSNPNLYWYRQAAGRGLQLLFYSVGIGQISSEVPQNLSASRPQDRQFILSSKKLLLSDSGFYLCAWSVQGGSSGNTIYFGEGSWLTVV.

J is TRBJ2-1 and V is TRBV11-3; D is perhaps TRBD2 (6 bases). Trimming took off 2 bases at V and 0 bases at J, with 11 bases between the two ends. This CDR3 spans 16 amino acids. Germline values: CDR1 SGHNT, CDR2 YENEEA. The CDR3: CASSLFAGSSYNEQFF. In DNA form, the CDR3 reads TGTGCCAGCAGCTTATTCGCGGGGAGCTCCTACAATGAGCAGTTCTTC.

The V gene is TRBV19, the J gene TRBJ1-2; 7 bases agree with TRBD1. Germline V gives CDR1 LNHDA, CDR2 SQIVND (reference sequence). V was pared by 6 bases and J by 5 bases, with 12 bases of the junction left unmatched. This CDR3 is built from 15 residues. CDR3 amino acids: CASRPGTAPTYGYTF. The CDR3 coding sequence is TGTGCCAGTAGACCGGGGACAGCCCCGACGTATGGCTACACCTTC.

This clone was counted once. CDR3: CASSDRVPEQYF. DNA of the CDR3: TGTGCCAGCAGTGACAGGGTTCCCGAGCAGTACTTC. V gene TRBV6-2 or TRBV6-3 combines with J gene TRBJ2-7; the match to TRBD1 covers 7 bases. Trimming cost V 5 bases and J 6 bases; bases outside gene matches: 4. This CDR3 comprises 12 residues. From germline, CDR1 is MNHEY and CDR2 SVGEGT.

The rearrangement joins TRBV18 to TRBJ2-1; a weak D match, TRBD2 (5 bases). This CDR3 region has 13 residues. Germline V gene lookup returns CDR1 KGHSH and CDR2 LQKENI. V lost 6 bases and J 6 bases, leaving 12 bases between the germline ends. Here the CDR3 DNA reads TGTGCCAGCTCCCCTCCGGAGGTCAATGAGCAGTTCTTC. Encoded protein: CASSPPEVNEQFF.

The chain couples TRBV5-1 to TRBJ2-5; D is unclear. The V end was cut by 0 bases, the J end by 4 bases, with 7 bases between. In germline, CDR1 is SGHRS, CDR2 YFSETQ. The CDR3 contains 13 residues. In DNA form, the CDR3 reads TGCGCCAGCAGCTTGGGCAGTACAGAGACCCAGTACTTC. This gives the protein CASSLGSTETQYF.

The J gene is TRBJ2-3, the V gene TRBV15, with 10 bases identical to TRBD1. After removal of 3 bases from V and 2 bases from J, the junction contained 2 bases not matched to a gene. This CDR3 has 15 amino acids. CDR1 LNHNV and CDR2 YYDKDF come from the germline V gene (reference sequence). The CDR3 region is CATSRRQGATDTQYF. In nucleotides, the CDR3 is TGTGCCACCAGCAGGCGACAGGGGGCCACAGATACGCAGTATTTT. Full variable domain (outside the CDR3, taken from reference TRBV15 and TRBJ2-3): DAMVIQNPRYQVTQFGKPVTLSCSQTLNHNVMYWYQQKSSQAPKLLFHYYDKDFNNEADTPDNFQSRRPNTSFCFLDIRSPGLGDTAMYLCATSRRQGATDTQYFGPGTRLTVL.

The V gene is TRBV6-6, the J gene TRBJ2-1; D perhaps matches TRBD2 (5 bases). Trimming cost V 2 bases and J 11 bases, with 7 bases left between them. Germline-derived CDR1 and CDR2 are MNHNY and SVGAGI (reference sequence). The CDR3 has 11 amino acids. CDR3 loop: CASSYPTKQFF. As DNA, the CDR3 is TGTGCCAGCAGTTACCCGACTAAGCAGTTCTTC.

This rearrangement joins TRBV30 to TRBJ2-7; no reliable D call. The germline gives CDR1 GTSNPN, CDR2 SVGIG (reference sequence). The V end lost 1 base, the J end lost 1 base, and 17 bases lay between the germline ends. This CDR3 has 16 amino acids. The CDR3: CAWSGPLGLVSYEQYF. Written as DNA, the CDR3 is TGTGCCTGGAGTGGCCCTTTGGGGTTAGTTTCCTACGAGCAGTACTTC. Full variable domain (remainder filled in from reference TRBV30 and TRBJ2-7): SQTIHQWPATLVQPVGSPLSLECTVEGTSNPNLYWYRQAAGRGLQLLFYSVGIGQISSEVPQNLSASRPQDRQFILSSKKLLLSDSGFYLCAWSGPLGLVSYEQYFGPGTRLTVT.

The gene calls are TRBV6-5 and TRBJ2-1, with 9 nucleotides matching TRBD1. The CDR3 extends over 15 amino acids. Germline lookup yields CDR1 MNHEY and CDR2 SVGAGI. The trim removed 8 bases at V and 0 bases at J, leaving 5 bases unmatched. The CDR3 loop is CASGGTGSSYNEQFF. In DNA, the CDR3 is TGTGCCAGCGGGGGGACAGGGAGCTCCTACAATGAGCAGTTCTTC.